The 26 T cell receptor beta chains below were found in one sample sequenced in a study of blood T cell repertoires in COVID-19. Measured with immunoSEQ multiplex PCR; TCRdb has only the in-frame clones, and not every one. The sample holds about 97,000 clones; approximately 92% are singletons and the top ten take 5.7%. The source material was peripheral blood. The receptor set was obtained from a man over 45 with active COVID-19.

V is TRBV28 and J is TRBJ2-7; TRBD2 matches at 13 bases. Trimming removed 6 bases from V and 7 bases from J; junction bases left unmatched: 15. CDR3 size: 17 residues. Per germline, CDR1 MDHEN and CDR2 SYDVKM. The CDR3 is CASRGLAGELRAREQYF. Written as DNA, the CDR3 is TGTGCCAGCAGAGGACTAGCGGGAGAGCTGCGGGCTAGGGAGCAGTACTTC.

The rearrangement joins TRBV28 to TRBJ2-7; 16 bases are shared with TRBD2. The trim removed 7 bases at V and 2 bases at J, leaving 8 bases unmatched. Germline V gene lookup returns CDR1 MDHEN and CDR2 SYDVKM. CDR3 length equals 17 residues. CDR3 in DNA: TGTGCCAGCACTACTCCCGGGACTAGCGGGAGGGCCTACGAGCAGTACTTC. Protein: CASTTPGTSGRAYEQYF.

The chain has TRBV6-6 and TRBJ2-5; 7 bases map to TRBD1. J was trimmed by 5 bases and V by 4 bases; bases with no gene match: 7. The CDR3 contains 14 residues. Germline CDR1 reads MNHNY; CDR2 reads SVGAGI (reference sequence). The CDR3 spells CASSFTGVRETQYF. CDR3 nucleotides: TGTGCCAGCAGTTTTACAGGGGTGAGGGAGACCCAGTACTTC.

The rearrangement links TRBV19 to TRBJ1-3; 7 nucleotides agree with TRBD1. V dropped 7 bases and J dropped 3; count of bases not matched to a gene: 6. Germline lookup yields CDR1 LNHDA and CDR2 SQIVND (reference sequence). The CDR3 contains 14 residues. Here the CDR3 reads CASTHRGHGNTIYF. CDR3 bases: TGTGCCAGTACGCACAGGGGCCATGGAAACACCATATATTTT.

This chain uses TRBV5-1 with TRBJ2-3; D remains unclear. V was trimmed by 0 bases and J by 3 bases, leaving 11 bases between them. The CDR3 runs 15 residues. Germline V gene sequence: CDR1 SGHRS, CDR2 YFSETQ. The CDR3 DNA is TGCGCCAGCAGCTTGGCCGTGAGTATAACAGATACGCAGTATTTT. Translating it yields CASSLAVSITDTQYF.

V and J are TRBV10-3 and TRBJ2-2, with 12 bases matching TRBD2. The CDR3 has 17 residues. V shed 3 bases and J 1 base; nucleotides not matched to a gene: 3. Germline values: CDR1 ENHRY, CDR2 SYGVKD. The CDR3 here is CAISDTGLAGNTGELFF. The CDR3 bases are TGTGCCATCAGTGATACGGGACTAGCGGGGAACACCGGGGAGCTGTTTTTT.

The rearrangement joins TRBV9 to TRBJ1-2; 7 bases align to TRBD1. Germline loops: CDR1 SGDLS, CDR2 YYNGEE. The CDR3 runs to 14 residues. V lost 6 bases to trimming and J lost 4 bases; unmatched junction nucleotides: 9. CDR3 sequence reads: CASTQAGQVYGYTF. The CDR3 nucleotides are TGTGCCAGCACTCAAGCCGGACAGGTCTATGGCTACACCTTC.

The chain employs TRBV10-1 and TRBJ2-5, with a weak D call TRBD1 (6 bases). The V gene's germline CDR1 is WNHNN and CDR2 SYGVQD (reference sequence). Between the trimmed V and J ends, which lost 5 bases and 5 bases, there was a span of 12 bases. The CDR3 extends over 13 amino acids. The chain's CDR3 is CASSNRVGETQYF. CDR3 DNA: TGCGCCAGCAGTAACAGGGTGGGGGAGACCCAGTACTTC.

This clone was counted a single time. The CDR3 here is CASSHRATGNTIYF. The CDR3 DNA reads as TGTGCCAGCAGTCACAGGGCAACCGGAAACACCATATATTTT. The chain links TRBV6-2 or TRBV6-3 to TRBJ1-3; D perhaps matches TRBD1 (6 bases). The V gene lost 5 bases and the J gene lost 4 bases, with 12 bases spanning the gap. The CDR3 has 14 residues. The germline CDR1 and CDR2 sequences are MNHEY and SVGEGT.

V and J are TRBV28 and TRBJ2-1, with 7 nucleotides matching TRBD1. CDR1 is MDHEN, CDR2 SYDVKM, per germline. Unmatched junction bases numbered 10, after V lost 6 bases and J lost 5 bases. The CDR3 sequence is 15 residues long. The CDR3 DNA reads TGTGCCAGCAGCTCCTTACAGGGGACGCACAATGAGCAGTTCTTC. This encodes CASSSLQGTHNEQFF. The variable domain in full, completed from reference TRBV28 and TRBJ2-1, reads DVKVTQSSRYLVKRTGEKVFLECVQDMDHENMFWYRQDPGLGLRLIYFSYDVKMKEKGDIPEGYSVSREKKERFSLILESASTNQTSMYLCASSSLQGTHNEQFFGPGTRLTVL.

This chain links TRBV28 with TRBJ2-7; D may be TRBD1 (6 bases). This CDR3 contains 13 residues. Trimming left V 5 bases short and J 3 bases short, with 11 bases between. Germline CDR1 is MDHEN and CDR2 is SYDVKM. CDR3 in DNA: TGTGCCAGCAGTATTGGACAGAACTACGAGCAGTACTTC. It yields the protein CASSIGQNYEQYF.

The rearrangement uses TRBV19 and TRBJ1-2; D might be TRBD1 (6 bases). This CDR3 spans 17 amino acids. Germline CDR1 reads LNHDA; CDR2 reads SQIVND (reference sequence). The ends were cut back, 4 bases at V and 3 bases at J, with 21 bases in the middle. CDR3 sequence reads: CASSTPGTLSPDYGYTF. CDR3 sequence (DNA): TGTGCCAGTAGTACTCCCGGGACACTCTCCCCTGACTATGGCTACACCTTC.

The table lists this clone with a count of one. This rearrangement joins TRBV28 to TRBJ2-1; 11 bases line up with TRBD2. Germline CDR1 is MDHEN and CDR2 is SYDVKM. The CDR3 totals 17 residues. Trimming at V came to 5 bases and at J to 0 bases, leaving 6 bases not matched to a gene. The CDR3 nucleotides read TGTGCCAGCAGTCACGGGACTAGCGGAGGCTCCTACAATGAGCAGTTCTTC. Translating it yields CASSHGTSGGSYNEQFF.

This clone was picked up a small number of times. The chain is built from TRBV2 and TRBJ1-3, with a possible D match to TRBD1 (5 bases). The CDR3 consists of 15 residues. V lost 7 bases and J lost 0, with 13 bases in between. The V gene's germline CDR1 is SNHLY and CDR2 FYNNEI. CDR3 sequence (DNA): TGTGCCAGCAAGGGCCCCCAGGGCTCTGGAAACACCATATATTTT. It translates to CASKGPQGSGNTIYF.

This chain links TRBV7-9 with TRBJ1-4; 7 nucleotides agree with TRBD1. V gave up 5 bases and J gave up 6 bases; unmatched junction bases: 6. Germline CDR1 reads SEHNR; CDR2 reads FQNEAQ (reference sequence). The CDR3 consists of 14 residues. The CDR3: CASSRGQDYEKLFF. The CDR3 DNA follows: TGTGCCAGCAGCCGAGGACAGGATTATGAAAAACTGTTTTTT.

This chain connects TRBV19 to TRBJ2-2, with 11 bases fitting TRBD2. V lost 5 bases, J lost 7 bases, and 9 bases stayed unmatched. CDR1 and CDR2 from the germline V gene are LNHDA and SQIVND (reference sequence). The CDR3 runs to 16 residues. The chain's CDR3 is CASSGASGRSNGELFF. CDR3 sequence (DNA): TGTGCCAGTAGTGGCGCTAGCGGGAGGAGCAACGGGGAGCTGTTTTTT.

J is TRBJ2-7 and V is TRBV6-2 or TRBV6-3, with D perhaps TRBD1 (5 bases). V lost 5 bases and J 4 bases, leaving 18 bases between the germline ends. The V gene's germline CDR1 is MNHEY and CDR2 SVGEGT. The CDR3 sequence is 15 residues long. The CDR3 DNA reads TGTGCCAGCAGTCAGGGCCCAGAATACCATTACGAGCAGTACTTC. Its protein is CASSQGPEYHYEQYF.

This rearrangement joins TRBV7-7 to TRBJ1-6; 10 nucleotides line up with TRBD1. Germline V lookup: CDR1 SSHAT, CDR2 FNYEAQ (reference sequence). The CDR3 totals 12 residues. Trimming took 11 bases from V and 7 from J; bases not matched to a gene: 2. In DNA form, the CDR3 reads TGTGCCGCGACAGGGGGCAATTCACCCCTCCACTTT. Residues: CAATGGNSPLHF.

This chain connects TRBV10-3 to TRBJ1-3; D is unresolved. Germline CDR1 ENHRY, CDR2 SYGVKD. V lost 4 bases, J lost 0 bases, and 7 bases lay in between. The CDR3 loop spans 14 amino acids. The CDR3 region is CAISGTSSGNTIYF. In DNA, the CDR3 is TGTGCCATCAGTGGCACCAGCTCTGGAAACACCATATATTTT.

The V and J genes are TRBV6-6 and TRBJ2-1; D possibly corresponds to TRBD2 (6 bases). This CDR3 contains 16 residues. Germline V CDR1 and CDR2: MNHNY, SVGAGI (reference sequence). V was trimmed by 0 bases and J by 6 bases, leaving 15 bases between them. The CDR3 bases are TGTGCCAGCAGTTACTCGGTAGCGGAAGTAAGCAATGAGCAGTTCTTC. The encoded protein is CASSYSVAEVSNEQFF.

V and J are TRBV6-2 or TRBV6-3 and TRBJ1-5; a possible D gene is TRBD1 (6 bases). V dropped 5 bases and J dropped 1 base, with 18 bases sitting between them. Germline CDR1 is MNHEY and CDR2 is SVGEGT. The CDR3 is made up of 17 amino acids. The chain's CDR3 is CASSGEGGRESNQPQHF. The CDR3 DNA reads TGTGCCAGCAGTGGCGAGGGGGGGCGGGAAAGCAATCAGCCCCAGCATTTT.

The V and J genes are TRBV6-2 or TRBV6-3 and TRBJ1-2; D is uncertain. The CDR3 extends over 13 amino acids. In germline, CDR1 is MNHEY, CDR2 SVGEGT. Trimming pared 5 bases from V and 8 bases from J, leaving 15 bases between. In DNA form, the CDR3 reads TGTGCCAGCAGTCCAACCGGAGGGTTGGGCTACACCTTC. It encodes CASSPTGGLGYTF.

V and J are TRBV6-5 and TRBJ1-1; TRBD1 aligns across 7 bases. With 0 bases clipped from V and 2 bases from J, the junction kept 6 bases outside the gene matches. This CDR3 has 16 amino acids. Germline V gene lookup returns CDR1 MNHEY and CDR2 SVGAGI. The CDR3 is CASSYSFDRVNTEAFF. The CDR3 coding sequence is TGTGCCAGCAGTTACTCCTTTGACAGGGTTAACACTGAAGCTTTCTTT.

The chain is built from TRBV5-1 and TRBJ2-3; D might be TRBD2 (6 bases). V was trimmed by 3 bases and J by 1 base, leaving 18 bases between them. The CDR3 is 17 amino acids. Germline values: CDR1 SGHRS, CDR2 YFSETQ. This CDR3 is CASSSDPGGGGTDTQYF. CDR3 coding DNA: TGCGCCAGCAGCTCGGACCCCGGGGGAGGAGGCACAGATACGCAGTATTTT. Full variable domain (remainder filled in from reference TRBV5-1 and TRBJ2-3): KAGVTQTPRYLIKTRGQQVTLSCSPISGHRSVSWYQQTPGQGLQFLFEYFSETQRNKGNFPGRFSGRQFSNSRSEMNVSTLELGDSALYLCASSSDPGGGGTDTQYFGPGTRLTVL.

V and J are TRBV19 and TRBJ1-1, with TRBD1 as a possible D gene (6 bases). CDR1 LNHDA and CDR2 SQIVND come from the germline V gene (reference sequence). V was shortened by 2 bases and J by 11 bases, with 9 bases between the two germline ends. The CDR3 runs 11 residues. In DNA form, the CDR3 reads TGTGCCAGTAGTATAACAGGGCGGGCTTTCTTT. It codes for CASSITGRAFF.

The rearrangement uses TRBV5-6 and TRBJ1-5; 9 bases are a match to TRBD1. Germline lookup yields CDR1 SGHDT and CDR2 YYEEEE. V shed 4 bases, J shed 0 bases, and the junction held 8 bases outside the gene matches. The CDR3 sequence is 17 residues long. The CDR3 is CASSEGQGGYSNQPQHF. CDR3 DNA sequence: TGTGCCAGCAGCGAGGGACAGGGAGGATATAGCAATCAGCCCCAGCATTTT.